Given below is one TCR beta chain in context. No antigen is known for it. Base qualities are not provided; no much larger clone lies one nucleotide away. TCR repertoires of sorted CD4+ and CD8+ blood T cells from severe aplastic anemia patients and healthy subjects were deep-sequenced in the study. Ficoll-Paque density gradient centrifugation was used to isolate peripheral blood mononuclear cells. Before DNA extraction, CD4+ and CD8+ T cells were sorted by FACS or by magnetic beads. After removal of 4 bases from V and 2 bases from J, the junction retains 5 bases not matched to a gene. Measured from the cysteine to the phenylalanine, the CDR3 is 15 residues long. Only CDR3 DNA is held: 45 bases, read in frame from base 1. The germline V gene (reference sequence) supplies CDR1 SGHAT and CDR2 FQDESV. Profiling of TCR beta VDJ combinations and CDR3 sequences used genomic DNA as the template. An Illumina HiSeq 2000 was the platform used for TCR repertoire sequencing. The source study handled its data this way. TRBV/TRBJ rearrangement plots, CDR3 size and DJ length profiles, and Simpson's diversity index were used to assess repertoires. The immunodominant clone was defined as the most abundant DNA sequence in deep sequencing data. CDR3 amino acid sequences were checked for sharing between subjects and were compared against published repertoires and the VDJdb database. The raw public reads went through TCRdb reprocessing: fastp at Q25, MiXCR clone calling, in-frame beta chains kept. Duplicate CDR3 protein sequences are folded into a single record with the most common DNA and genes. It is TCRdb's table, rather than the study itself, that gives the V and J calls and clone size. The sample table contains under 250,000 distinct CDR3 sequences; only one count was recorded for 34% of them. The ten largest clones represent 1% to 1.3% of the sample.

This sample was included in a study of CD8+CD57+ T cells in acquired aplastic anemia (dated by TCRdb to 2017 to 2018). The study in broad terms: Extracted DNA from sorted CD4+ and CD8+ cells averaged around 3.5 ug, ranging from about 0.18 to 27.4 ug. An average of approximately 9.8 million reads for CD4+ cells and 11.0 million reads for CD8+ cells was obtained from healthy donor samples.

Broad study findings and their caveats: Although 25 to 30 CD8+ CDR3 sequences were shared by patients and controls, these sequences appeared highly expressed in patients and within the immunodominant clones of patients. Patients and healthy controls showed no significant difference in CD8+ Simpson's diversity (P=0.060).

The chain was built from TRBV11-1 and TRBJ1-3; 7 bases in between match TRBD1. Sequencing used sorted CD4+, CD8+, or CD8+CD57+ T cells (not recorded which) from PBMCs. This TCR was sampled from a human donor in good health, serving as a control. At the DNA level, the sequence is TGTGCCAGCAGCTCAAGGGGGCCAACTGGAAACACCATATATTTT. This sequence encodes CASSSRGPTGNTIYF.